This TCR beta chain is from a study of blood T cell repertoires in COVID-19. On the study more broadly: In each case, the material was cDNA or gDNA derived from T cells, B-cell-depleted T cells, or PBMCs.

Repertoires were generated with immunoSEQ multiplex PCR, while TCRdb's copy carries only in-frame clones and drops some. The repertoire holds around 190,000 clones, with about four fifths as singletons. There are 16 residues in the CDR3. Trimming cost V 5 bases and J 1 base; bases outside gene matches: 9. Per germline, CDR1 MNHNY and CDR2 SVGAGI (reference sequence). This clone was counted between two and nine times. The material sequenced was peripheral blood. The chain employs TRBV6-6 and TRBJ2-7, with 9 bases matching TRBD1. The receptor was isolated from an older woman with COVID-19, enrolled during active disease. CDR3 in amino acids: CASSLQGASTSYEQYF. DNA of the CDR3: TGTGCCAGCAGTCTACAGGGGGCGTCTACGTCCTACGAGCAGTACTTC.